This T cell receptor beta chain comes out of a study of T cell responses to AZD1222 COVID-19 vaccine. The repertoire was sequenced with immunoSEQ multiplex PCR; TCRdb's copy has only in-frame clones and lacks some. Of 90,000 to 120,000 clones in the sample, 92% were seen once. Germline CDR1 and CDR2: SNHLY and FYNNEI. The length of the CDR3 is 18 residues. The V and J ends lost 3 bases and 0 bases, in that order; junction bases with no gene match: 12. Second doses were pooled across both intervals (about 4 or about 12 weeks). The receptor comes from an adult who received the AZD1222 COVID-19 vaccine. The rearrangement links TRBV2 to TRBJ2-3; 7 bases align to TRBD2. The specimen comprised peripheral blood, sampled 28 days after the second AZD1222 dose. CDR3 residues: CASSEPSGAAPSTDTQYF. CDR3 DNA sequence: TGTGCCAGCAGTGAGCCCAGCGGGGCTGCCCCTAGCACAGATACGCAGTATTTT.